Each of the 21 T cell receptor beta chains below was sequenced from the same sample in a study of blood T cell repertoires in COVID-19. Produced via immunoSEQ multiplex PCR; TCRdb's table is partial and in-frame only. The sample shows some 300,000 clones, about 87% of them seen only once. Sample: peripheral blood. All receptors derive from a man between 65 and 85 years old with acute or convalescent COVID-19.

CDR3: CASSLGHSTNEKLFF. The CDR3 DNA reads as TGTGCCAGCAGCTTGGGACATTCAACTAATGAAAAACTGTTTTTT. The chain has TRBV11-2 and TRBJ1-4; TRBD1 is a possible D gene (6 bases). Deletions cut 3 bases from V and 0 bases from J, with 8 bases between. Per germline, CDR1 SGHAT and CDR2 FQNNGV. This CDR3 has 15 amino acids.

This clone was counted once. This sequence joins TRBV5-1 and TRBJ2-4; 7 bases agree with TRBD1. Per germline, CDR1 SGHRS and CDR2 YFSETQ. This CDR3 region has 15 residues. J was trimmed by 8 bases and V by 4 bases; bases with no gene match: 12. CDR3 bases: TGCGCCAGCAGCCAGAGTACAGGGGTTAGCTACATTCAGTACTTC. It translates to CASSQSTGVSYIQYF. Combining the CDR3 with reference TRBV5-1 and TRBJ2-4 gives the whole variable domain KAGVTQTPRYLIKTRGQQVTLSCSPISGHRSVSWYQQTPGQGLQFLFEYFSETQRNKGNFPGRFSGRQFSNSRSEMNVSTLELGDSALYLCASSQSTGVSYIQYFGAGTRLSVL.

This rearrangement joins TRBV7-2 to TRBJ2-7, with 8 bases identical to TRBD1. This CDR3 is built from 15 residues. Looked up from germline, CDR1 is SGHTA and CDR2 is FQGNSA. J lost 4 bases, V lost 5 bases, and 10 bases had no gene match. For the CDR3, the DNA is TGTGCCAGCAGCCCTCCGGGACAGGTTTTTTACGAGCAGTACTTC. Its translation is CASSPPGQVFYEQYF. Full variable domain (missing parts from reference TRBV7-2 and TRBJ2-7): GAGVSQSPSNKVTEKGKDVELRCDPISGHTALYWYRQSLGQGLEFLIYFQGNSAPDKSGLPSDRFSAERTGGSVSTLTIQRTQQEDSAVYLCASSPPGQVFYEQYFGPGTRLTVT.

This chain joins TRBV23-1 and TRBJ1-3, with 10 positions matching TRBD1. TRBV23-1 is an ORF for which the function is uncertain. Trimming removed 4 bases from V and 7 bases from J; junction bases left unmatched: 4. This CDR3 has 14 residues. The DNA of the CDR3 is TGCGCCAGCAGTCTGACAGGGGGCATGAACACCATATATTTT. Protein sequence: CASSLTGGMNTIYF.

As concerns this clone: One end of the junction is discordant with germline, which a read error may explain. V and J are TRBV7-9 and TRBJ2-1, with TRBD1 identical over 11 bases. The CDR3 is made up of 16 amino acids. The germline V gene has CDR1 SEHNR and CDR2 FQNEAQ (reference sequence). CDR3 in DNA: TGTGCCAGCAGCGCTCAACGGACAGGGGGCTACGATGAGCAGTTCTTC. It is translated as CASSAQRTGGYDEQFF.

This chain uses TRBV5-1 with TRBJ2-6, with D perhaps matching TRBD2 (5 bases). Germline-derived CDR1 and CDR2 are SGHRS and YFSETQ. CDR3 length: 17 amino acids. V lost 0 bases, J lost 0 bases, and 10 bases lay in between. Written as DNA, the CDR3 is TGCGCCAGCAGCTTGGGGACTGCCGACTCTGGGGCCAACGTCCTGACTTTC. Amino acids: CASSLGTADSGANVLTF.

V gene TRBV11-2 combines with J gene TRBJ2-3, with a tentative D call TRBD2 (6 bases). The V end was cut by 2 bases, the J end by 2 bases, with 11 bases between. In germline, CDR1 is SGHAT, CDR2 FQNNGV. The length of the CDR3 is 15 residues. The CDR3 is CASSLRPRDTDTQYF. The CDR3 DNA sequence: TGTGCCAGCAGCTTAAGGCCGCGGGACACAGATACGCAGTATTTT.

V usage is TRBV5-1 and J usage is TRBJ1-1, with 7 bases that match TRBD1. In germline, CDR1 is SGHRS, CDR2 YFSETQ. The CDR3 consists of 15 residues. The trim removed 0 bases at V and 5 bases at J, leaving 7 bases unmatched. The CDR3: CASSLALAGGTEAFF. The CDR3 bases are TGCGCCAGCAGCTTGGCCTTGGCAGGGGGGACTGAAGCTTTCTTT.

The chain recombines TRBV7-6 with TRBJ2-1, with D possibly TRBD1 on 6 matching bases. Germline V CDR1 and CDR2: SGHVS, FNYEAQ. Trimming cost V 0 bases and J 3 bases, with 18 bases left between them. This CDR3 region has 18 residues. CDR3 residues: CASSLAIGPDRLYNEQFF. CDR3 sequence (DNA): TGTGCCAGCAGCTTAGCGATCGGCCCGGACAGACTCTACAATGAGCAGTTCTTC.

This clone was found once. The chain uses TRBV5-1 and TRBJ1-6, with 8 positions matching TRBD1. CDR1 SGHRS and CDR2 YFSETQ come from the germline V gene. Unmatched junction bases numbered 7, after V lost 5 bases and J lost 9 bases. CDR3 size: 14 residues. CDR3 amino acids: CASSRSGGTSPLHF. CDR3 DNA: TGCGCCAGCAGTCGGTCAGGGGGCACTTCACCCCTCCACTTT.

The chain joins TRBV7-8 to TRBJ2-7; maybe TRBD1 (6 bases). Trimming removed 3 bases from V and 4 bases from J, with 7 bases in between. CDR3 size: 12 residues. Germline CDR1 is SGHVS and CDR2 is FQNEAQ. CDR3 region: CASSFRGYEQYF. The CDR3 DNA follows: TGTGCCAGCAGCTTCAGGGGTTACGAGCAGTACTTC.

The CDR3 sequence: CASSPRQGSSGANVLTF. CDR3 coding DNA: TGTGCCAGCAGCCCCCGACAGGGAAGCTCTGGGGCCAACGTCCTGACTTTC. V and J are TRBV4-2 and TRBJ2-6, with 7 bases identical to TRBD1. The CDR3 is made up of 17 amino acids. Germline CDR1 is LGHNA and CDR2 is YNFKEQ. Germline trimming cut 4 bases from V and 0 bases from J; bases unmatched to any gene: 6.

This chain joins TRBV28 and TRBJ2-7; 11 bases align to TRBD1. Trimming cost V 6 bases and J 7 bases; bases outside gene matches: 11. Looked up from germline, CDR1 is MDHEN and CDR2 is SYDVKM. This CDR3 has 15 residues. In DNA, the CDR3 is TGTGCCAGCAGCTCAAGCGGACAGGGGGCTTGGGAGCAGTACTTC. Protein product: CASSSSGQGAWEQYF. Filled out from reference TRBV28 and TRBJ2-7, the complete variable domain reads DVKVTQSSRYLVKRTGEKVFLECVQDMDHENMFWYRQDPGLGLRLIYFSYDVKMKEKGDIPEGYSVSREKKERFSLILESASTNQTSMYLCASSSSGQGAWEQYFGPGTRLTVT.

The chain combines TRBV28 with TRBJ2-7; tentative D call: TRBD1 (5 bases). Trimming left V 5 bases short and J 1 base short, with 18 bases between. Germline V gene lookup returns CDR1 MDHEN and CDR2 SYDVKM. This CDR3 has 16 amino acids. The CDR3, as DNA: TGTGCCAGCAGTCGGGTGGGCGCAGGGAATTCCTACGAGCAGTACTTC. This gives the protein CASSRVGAGNSYEQYF.

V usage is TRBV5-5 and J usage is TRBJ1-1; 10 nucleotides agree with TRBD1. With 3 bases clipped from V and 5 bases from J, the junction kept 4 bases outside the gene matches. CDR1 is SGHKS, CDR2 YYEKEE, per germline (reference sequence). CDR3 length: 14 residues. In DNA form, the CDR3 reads TGTGCCAGCAGCTGGACAGGGGGATTTACTGAAGCTTTCTTT. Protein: CASSWTGGFTEAFF.

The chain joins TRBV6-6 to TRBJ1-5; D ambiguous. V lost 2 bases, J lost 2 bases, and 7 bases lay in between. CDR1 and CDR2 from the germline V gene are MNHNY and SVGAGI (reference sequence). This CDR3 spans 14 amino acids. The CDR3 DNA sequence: TGTGCCAGCAGTTACGAGGTCGGCAATCAGCCCCAGCATTTT. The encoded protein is CASSYEVGNQPQHF.

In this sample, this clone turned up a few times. The CDR3 sequence is CASSSQGNTEAFF. For the CDR3, the DNA is TGTGCCAGCAGCTCACAGGGGAACACTGAAGCTTTCTTT. The chain couples TRBV7-9 to TRBJ1-1, with D perhaps TRBD1 (6 bases). CDR3 length: 13 residues. Germline CDR1 is SEHNR and CDR2 is FQNEAQ (reference sequence). V lost 4 bases to trimming and J lost 1 base, with 7 bases between them.

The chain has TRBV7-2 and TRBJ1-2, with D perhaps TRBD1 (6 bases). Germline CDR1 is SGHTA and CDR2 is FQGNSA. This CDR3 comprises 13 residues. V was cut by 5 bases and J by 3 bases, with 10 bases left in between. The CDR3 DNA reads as TGTGCCAGCAGCGTCACAGGGCACTATGGCTACACCTTC. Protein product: CASSVTGHYGYTF.

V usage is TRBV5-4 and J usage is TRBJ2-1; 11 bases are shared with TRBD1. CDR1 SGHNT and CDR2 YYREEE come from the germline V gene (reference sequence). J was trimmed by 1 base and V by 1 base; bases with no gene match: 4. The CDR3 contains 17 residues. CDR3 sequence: CASSLRTGGASYNEQFF. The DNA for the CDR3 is TGTGCCAGCAGCTTGAGGACAGGGGGCGCGTCCTACAATGAGCAGTTCTTC.

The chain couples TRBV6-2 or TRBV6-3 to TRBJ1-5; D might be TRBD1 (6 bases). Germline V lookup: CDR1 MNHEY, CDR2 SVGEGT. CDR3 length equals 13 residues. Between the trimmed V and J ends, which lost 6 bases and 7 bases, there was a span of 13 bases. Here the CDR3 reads CASSWGHTQPQHF. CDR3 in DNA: TGTGCCAGCAGCTGGGGGCACACCCAGCCCCAGCATTTT.

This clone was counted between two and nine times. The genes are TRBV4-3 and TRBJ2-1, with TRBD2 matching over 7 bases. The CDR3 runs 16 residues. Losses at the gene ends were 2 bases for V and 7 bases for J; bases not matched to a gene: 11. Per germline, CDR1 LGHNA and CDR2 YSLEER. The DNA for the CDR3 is TGCGCCAGCAGCCAATTTCAGTCCACTAGCGATAATGAGCAGTTCTTC. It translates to CASSQFQSTSDNEQFF.